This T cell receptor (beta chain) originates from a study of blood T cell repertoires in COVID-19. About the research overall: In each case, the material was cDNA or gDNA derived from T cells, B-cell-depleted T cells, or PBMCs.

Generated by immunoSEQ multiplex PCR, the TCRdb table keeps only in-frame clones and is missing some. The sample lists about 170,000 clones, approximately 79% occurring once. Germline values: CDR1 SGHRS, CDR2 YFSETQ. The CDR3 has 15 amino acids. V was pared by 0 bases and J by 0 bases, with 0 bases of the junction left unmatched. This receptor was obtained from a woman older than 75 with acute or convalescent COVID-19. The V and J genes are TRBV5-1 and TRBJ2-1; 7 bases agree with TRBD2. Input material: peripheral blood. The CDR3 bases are TGCGCCAGCAGCTTGGGGACTAGCTCCTACAATGAGCAGTTCTTC. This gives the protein CASSLGTSSYNEQFF.